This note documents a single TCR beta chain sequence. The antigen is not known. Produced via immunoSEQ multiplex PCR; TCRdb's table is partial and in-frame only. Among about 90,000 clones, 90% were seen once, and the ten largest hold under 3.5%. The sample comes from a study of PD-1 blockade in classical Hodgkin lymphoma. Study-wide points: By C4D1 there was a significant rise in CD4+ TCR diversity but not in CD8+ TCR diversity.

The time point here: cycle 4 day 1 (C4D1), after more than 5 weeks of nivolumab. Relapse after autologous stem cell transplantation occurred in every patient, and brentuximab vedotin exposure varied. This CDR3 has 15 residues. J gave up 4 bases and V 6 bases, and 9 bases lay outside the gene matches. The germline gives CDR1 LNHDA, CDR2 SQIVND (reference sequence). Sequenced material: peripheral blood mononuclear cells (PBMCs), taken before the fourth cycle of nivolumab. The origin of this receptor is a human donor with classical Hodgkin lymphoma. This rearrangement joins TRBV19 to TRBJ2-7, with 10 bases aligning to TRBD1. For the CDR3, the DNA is TGTGCCAGTAGCCCAGGGACAGGGGTCTCATACGAGCAGTACTTC. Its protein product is CASSPGTGVSYEQYF.